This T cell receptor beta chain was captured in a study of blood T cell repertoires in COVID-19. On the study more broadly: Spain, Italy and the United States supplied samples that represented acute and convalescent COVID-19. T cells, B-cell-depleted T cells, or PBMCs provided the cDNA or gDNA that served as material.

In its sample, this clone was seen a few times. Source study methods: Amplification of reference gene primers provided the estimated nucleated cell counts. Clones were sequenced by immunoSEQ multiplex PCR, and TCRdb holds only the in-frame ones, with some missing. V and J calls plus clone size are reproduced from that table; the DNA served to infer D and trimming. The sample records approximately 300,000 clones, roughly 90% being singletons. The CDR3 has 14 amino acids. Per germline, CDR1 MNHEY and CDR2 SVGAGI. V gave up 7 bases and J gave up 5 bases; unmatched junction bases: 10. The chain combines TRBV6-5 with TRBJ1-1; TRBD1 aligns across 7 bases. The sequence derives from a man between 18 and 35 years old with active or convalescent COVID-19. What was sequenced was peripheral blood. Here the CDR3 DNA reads TGTGCCAGCATCAGGAATACAGGGGAAACTGAAGCTTTCTTT. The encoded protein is CASIRNTGETEAFF.